Below, 21 T cell receptor beta chains from the same sample are listed, as sequenced in a study of CD8 T cells in Susac syndrome. RNA, at about 0.5 to 1 ug, was reverse transcribed with random hexamers. TCRdb passed the immunoSEQ multiplex PCR reads through MiXCR, listing each CDR3 protein once. This sample has a few hundred thousand distinct CDR3 sequences; roughly 92% occur once, and the top ten carry approximately 0.13%. Material for sequencing was CD8+ T cells from PBMCs. The receptors derive from a human donor with multiple sclerosis.

The V and J genes are TRBV6-5 and TRBJ2-1, with 13 bases that match TRBD2. Trimming took 5 bases from V and 7 from J; bases not matched to a gene: 5. The germline V gene has CDR1 MNHEY and CDR2 SVGAGI. This CDR3 has 15 amino acids. The CDR3 here is CASSKTSGGWNEQFF. The DNA for the CDR3 is TGTGCCAGCAGTAAGACTAGCGGGGGGTGGAATGAGCAGTTCTTC.

The chain links TRBV14 to TRBJ2-1; D not resolved. The V gene lost 1 base and the J gene lost 4 bases, with 11 bases spanning the gap. Germline values: CDR1 SGHDN, CDR2 FVKESK. The CDR3 has 15 amino acids. CDR3 nucleotides: TGTGCCAGCAGCCAAGTAGATGGGCGTTACAATGAGCAGTTCTTC. Encoded protein: CASSQVDGRYNEQFF.

The rearrangement uses TRBV21-1 and TRBJ1-2; the table's D gene call, TRBD1, was not cross checked with the DNA. TRBV21-1 is a pseudogene. The CDR3 contains 13 residues. CDR3 DNA sequence: TGTGCCAGCATCGGGGGACAGGGGGCGTGGGACACCTTC. Translated, it gives CASIGGQGAWDTF.

For this clonotype: The DNA is left out, because the CDR3 cannot be placed on it with certainty; the CDR3 is given as TCRdb lists it. The CDR3 sequence is CASSTSGGMYEQYF. V and J are TRBV11-2 and TRBJ2-7; no DNA check was done on the table's D call, TRBD1. The CDR3 is 14 amino acids in total, end residues counted. In germline, CDR1 is SGHAT, CDR2 FQNNGV.

The chain combines TRBV4-1 with TRBJ2-1; 10 nucleotides line up with TRBD1. The junction had 13 bases not matched to a gene; V was cut back by 1 base and J by 7 bases. This CDR3 spans 18 amino acids. Germline CDR1 and CDR2: MGHRA and YSYEKL. CDR3 nucleotides: TGCGCCAGCAGCCAAGGTGGTGTGGGACAGGGGATAGGTAATGAGCAGTTCTTC. Protein sequence: CASSQGGVGQGIGNEQFF.

This chain joins TRBV20-1 and TRBJ2-3; D may correspond to TRBD1 or TRBD2 (5 bases each). V shed 6 bases and J shed 3 bases, with 16 bases lying between them. From germline, CDR1 is DFQATT and CDR2 SNEGSKA (reference sequence). This CDR3 contains 14 residues. The CDR3 reads CSARPGPSTDTQYF. The DNA for the CDR3 is TGCAGTGCCAGACCGGGACCAAGTACAGATACGCAGTATTTT.

This rearrangement joins TRBV6-2 or TRBV6-3 to TRBJ1-1; no reliable D call. Between the trimmed V and J ends, which lost 7 bases and 0 bases, there was a span of 9 bases. CDR1 MNHEY and CDR2 SVGEGT come from the germline V gene. The CDR3 length is 13 residues. DNA for the CDR3: TGTGCCAGCAAATATCTGTTGAACACTGAAGCTTTCTTT. As protein: CASKYLLNTEAFF.

The rearrangement uses TRBV13 and TRBJ2-5; TRBD2 matches 12 bases. Germline CDR1 and CDR2: PRHDT and FYEKMQ (reference sequence). The length of the CDR3 is 15 residues. V lost 4 bases to trimming and J lost 5 bases; unmatched junction nucleotides: 5. The CDR3 DNA reads TGTGCCAGCAGCTCTAGCGGGGGGGCCGCGGAGACCCAGTACTTC. Amino acids: CASSSSGGAAETQYF.

DNA of the CDR3: TGCGCCAGCGCCGGGACAGGGGGTACAGATACGCAGTATTTT. Translated, it gives CASAGTGGTDTQYF. This chain joins TRBV5-1 and TRBJ2-3; TRBD1 aligns across 11 bases. The CDR3 sequence is 14 residues long. Germline CDR1 and CDR2: SGHRS and YFSETQ. The V and J ends lost 7 bases and 3 bases, in that order; junction bases with no gene match: 4.

The genes are TRBV4-1 and TRBJ2-7; D unclear. There are 13 residues in the CDR3. V lost 0 bases, J lost 4 bases, and 7 bases lay in between. The germline CDR1 and CDR2 sequences are MGHRA and YSYEKL. The CDR3 sequence is CASSQDNYYEQYF. In DNA, the CDR3 is TGCGCCAGCAGCCAAGATAACTATTACGAGCAGTACTTC.

V is TRBV12-3 or TRBV12-4 and J is TRBJ1-5, with 7 positions matching TRBD1. The CDR3 length is 15 residues. Unmatched junction bases numbered 8, after V lost 6 bases and J lost 3 bases. Written as DNA, the CDR3 is TGTGCCAGCAGAGGGACAGCGGTCGACAATCAGCCCCAGCATTTT. Amino acids: CASRGTAVDNQPQHF.

The gene calls are TRBV5-6 and TRBJ1-5; D unclear. This CDR3 has 15 amino acids. Per germline, CDR1 SGHDT and CDR2 YYEEEE. The ends were cut back, 2 bases at V and 0 bases at J, with 9 bases in the middle. CDR3: CASSFGRSSNQPQHF. The DNA of the CDR3 is TGTGCCAGCAGCTTCGGCAGGTCTAGCAATCAGCCCCAGCATTTT.

The V gene is TRBV23-1, the J gene TRBJ1-3; TRBD1 aligns across 12 bases. TRBV23-1 is flagged as an ORF with uncertain function. Losses at the gene ends were 2 bases for V and 0 bases for J; bases not matched to a gene: 5. The CDR3 loop spans 18 amino acids. CDR3 in amino acids: CASSQGGQGASSGNTIYF. DNA of the CDR3: TGCGCCAGCAGTCAAGGGGGACAGGGGGCGTCCTCTGGAAACACCATATATTTT.

This chain links TRBV6-2 or TRBV6-3 with TRBJ1-5; D gene unclear. V was shortened by 6 bases and J by 9 bases, with 9 bases between the two germline ends. This CDR3 is 11 amino acids long. Germline V gene lookup returns CDR1 MNHEY and CDR2 SVGEGT. CDR3 DNA sequence: TGTGCCAGCAGCGGCTGGGGGCCCCAGCATTTT. Translated: CASSGWGPQHF.

The chain combines TRBV3-1 with TRBJ1-2; D unresolved. The V end lost 0 bases, the J end lost 4 bases, and 15 bases lay between the germline ends. Germline V gene data show CDR1 as LGHDT and CDR2 as YNNKEL (reference sequence). The CDR3 is 16 amino acids. The CDR3 DNA reads as TGTGCCAGCAGCCAAGAGGGGAGACCCTACCTCTATGGCTACACCTTC. Encoded protein: CASSQEGRPYLYGYTF.

The chain links TRBV13 to TRBJ1-1, with 8 bases fitting TRBD1. CDR3 size: 15 residues. Trimming at V came to 7 bases and at J to 3 bases, leaving 10 bases not matched to a gene. CDR1 is PRHDT, CDR2 FYEKMQ, per germline (reference sequence). The CDR3 sequence: CASNSILQGDTEAFF. DNA of the CDR3: TGTGCCAGCAACTCCATTCTACAGGGGGACACTGAAGCTTTCTTT.

The genes are TRBV25-1 and TRBJ2-7; a weak D match, TRBD2 (5 bases). The germline V gene has CDR1 MGHDK and CDR2 SYGVNS. V lost 4 bases and J 5 bases, leaving 12 bases between the germline ends. CDR3 length: 13 amino acids. The CDR3 DNA is TGTGCCAGCAGTGTTAGGGAGATAGACGAGCAGTACTTC. Translation gives CASSVREIDEQYF.

This chain joins TRBV6-4 and TRBJ2-4; D is possibly TRBD2 (5 bases). V dropped 4 bases and J dropped 2 bases, with 24 bases sitting between them. Germline CDR1 is MRHNA and CDR2 is SNTAGT. The CDR3 spans 19 residues. The CDR3 DNA is TGTGCCAGCAGTGGTACGTTTTTTGGAGGCTTGGATACCAAAAACATTCAGTACTTC. Amino acids: CASSGTFFGGLDTKNIQYF.

The V call is TRBV11-2, the J call TRBJ2-7; D ambiguous. V was pared by 4 bases and J by 5 bases, with 12 bases between. This CDR3 has 13 amino acids. The V gene's germline CDR1 is SGHAT and CDR2 FQNNGV. The CDR3 reads CASSSLGRDEQYF. DNA for the CDR3: TGTGCCAGCAGCTCTCTGGGCCGGGACGAGCAGTACTTC.

This sequence joins TRBV6-1 and TRBJ2-6, with TRBD2 matching 8 bases. CDR1 is MNHNS and CDR2 is SASEGT in the germline V gene. This CDR3 spans 21 amino acids. V shed 1 base and J 4 bases; nucleotides not matched to a gene: 18. The CDR3 loop reads CASSEGPGTGGAYGGANVLTF. The CDR3 nucleotides read TGTGCCAGCAGTGAAGGTCCGGGCACGGGGGGGGCCTACGGAGGGGCCAACGTCCTGACTTTC.

V and J are TRBV24-1 and TRBJ2-1, with 8 bases aligning to TRBD1. This CDR3 spans 15 amino acids. J was trimmed by 10 bases and V by 3 bases; bases with no gene match: 10. Germline V gives CDR1 KGHDR, CDR2 SFDVKD. CDR3 coding DNA: TGTGCCACCAGTGATCGCAATACAGGGGACAGGGAGCAGTTCTTC. Its translation: CATSDRNTGDREQFF.